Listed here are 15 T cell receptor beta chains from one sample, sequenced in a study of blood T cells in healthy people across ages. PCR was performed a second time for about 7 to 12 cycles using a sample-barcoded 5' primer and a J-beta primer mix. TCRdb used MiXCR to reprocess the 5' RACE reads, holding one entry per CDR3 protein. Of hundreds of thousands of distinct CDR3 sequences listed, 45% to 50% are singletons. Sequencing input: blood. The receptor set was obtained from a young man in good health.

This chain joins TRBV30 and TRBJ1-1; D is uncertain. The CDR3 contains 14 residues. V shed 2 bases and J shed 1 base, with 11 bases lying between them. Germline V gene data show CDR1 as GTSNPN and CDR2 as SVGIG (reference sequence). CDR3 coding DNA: TGTGCCTGGAGTTTTGGCCTCGGGAACACTGAAGCTTTCTTT. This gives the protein CAWSFGLGNTEAFF.

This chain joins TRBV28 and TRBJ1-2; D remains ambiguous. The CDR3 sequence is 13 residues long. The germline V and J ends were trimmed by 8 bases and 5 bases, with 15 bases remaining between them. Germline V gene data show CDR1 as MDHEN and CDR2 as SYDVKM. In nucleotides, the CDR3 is TGTGCCAGCGGCCCCGGGAGTCAATATGGCTACACCTTC. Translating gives CASGPGSQYGYTF.

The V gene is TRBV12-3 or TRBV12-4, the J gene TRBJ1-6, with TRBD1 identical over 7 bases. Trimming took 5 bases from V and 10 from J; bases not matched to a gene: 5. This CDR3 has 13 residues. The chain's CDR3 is CASSRDSRSPLHF. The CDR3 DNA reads TGTGCCAGCAGTCGGGACAGTAGGTCACCCCTCCACTTT.

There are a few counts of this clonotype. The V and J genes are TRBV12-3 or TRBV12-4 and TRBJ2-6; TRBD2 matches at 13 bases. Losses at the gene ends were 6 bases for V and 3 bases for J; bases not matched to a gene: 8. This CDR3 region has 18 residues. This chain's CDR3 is CASSPGLAGVRGANVLTF. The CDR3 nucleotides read TGTGCCAGCAGCCCTGGACTAGCGGGGGTTCGTGGGGCCAACGTCCTGACTTTC.

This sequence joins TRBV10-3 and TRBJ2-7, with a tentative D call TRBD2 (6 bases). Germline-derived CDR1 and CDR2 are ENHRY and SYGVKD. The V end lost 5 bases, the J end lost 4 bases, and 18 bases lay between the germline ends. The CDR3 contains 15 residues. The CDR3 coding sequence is TGTGCCATCAGTATTACAGGAGGAGGGCCTTACGAGCAGTACTTC. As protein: CAISITGGGPYEQYF.

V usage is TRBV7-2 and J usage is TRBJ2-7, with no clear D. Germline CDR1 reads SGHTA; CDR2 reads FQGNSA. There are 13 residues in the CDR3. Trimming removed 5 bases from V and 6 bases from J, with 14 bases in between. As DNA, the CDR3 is TGTGCCAGCAGCCCTATCCCTCTGGGCGAGCAGTACTTC. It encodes CASSPIPLGEQYF.

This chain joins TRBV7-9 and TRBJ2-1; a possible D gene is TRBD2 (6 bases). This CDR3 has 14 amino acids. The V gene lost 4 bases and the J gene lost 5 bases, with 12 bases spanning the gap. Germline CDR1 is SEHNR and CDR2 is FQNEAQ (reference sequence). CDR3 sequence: CASSWEAVNNEQFF. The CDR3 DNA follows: TGTGCCAGCAGCTGGGAGGCGGTAAACAATGAGCAGTTCTTC.

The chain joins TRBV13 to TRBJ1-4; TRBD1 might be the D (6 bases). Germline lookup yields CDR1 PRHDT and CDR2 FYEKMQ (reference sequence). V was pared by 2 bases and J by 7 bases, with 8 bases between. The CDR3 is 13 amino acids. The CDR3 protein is CASSLMGAEKLFF. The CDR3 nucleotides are TGTGCCAGCAGCTTAATGGGGGCTGAAAAACTGTTTTTT.

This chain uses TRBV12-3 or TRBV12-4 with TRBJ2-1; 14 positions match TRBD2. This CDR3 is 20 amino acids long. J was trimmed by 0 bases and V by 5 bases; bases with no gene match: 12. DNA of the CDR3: TGTGCCAGCAGTCCCCATGGGGGACTAGCGGGGGCTAGCTCCTACAATGAGCAGTTCTTC. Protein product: CASSPHGGLAGASSYNEQFF.

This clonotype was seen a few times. CDR3: CASSLWAAEQYF. As DNA, the CDR3 is TGTGCCAGCAGCCTTTGGGCAGCCGAGCAGTACTTC. The chain couples TRBV3-1 to TRBJ2-7; no definite D call. The CDR3 runs to 12 residues. Trimming left V 4 bases short and J 6 bases short, with 10 bases between. Germline-derived CDR1 and CDR2 are LGHDT and YNNKEL (reference sequence).

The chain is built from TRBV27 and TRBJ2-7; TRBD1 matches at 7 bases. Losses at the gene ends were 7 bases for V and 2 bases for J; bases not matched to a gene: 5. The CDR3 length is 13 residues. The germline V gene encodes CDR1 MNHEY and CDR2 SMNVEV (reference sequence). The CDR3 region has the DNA TGTGCCAGCAAGGGGGCGAACCCCTACGAGCAGTACTTC. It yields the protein CASKGANPYEQYF.

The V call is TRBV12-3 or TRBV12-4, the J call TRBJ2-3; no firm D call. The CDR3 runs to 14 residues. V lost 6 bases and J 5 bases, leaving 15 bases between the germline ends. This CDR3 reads CASSDTAAGDTQYF. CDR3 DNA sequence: TGTGCCAGCAGCGACACAGCCGCAGGAGATACGCAGTATTTT.

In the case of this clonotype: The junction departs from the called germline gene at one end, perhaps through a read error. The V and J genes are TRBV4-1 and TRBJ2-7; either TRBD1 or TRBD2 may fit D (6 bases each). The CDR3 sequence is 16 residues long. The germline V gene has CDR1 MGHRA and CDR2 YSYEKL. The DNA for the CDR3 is TGCGCCAGCAGCCCGCCTAGCGACAGGAAGTCCTACGGGCAGTACTTC. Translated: CASSPPSDRKSYGQYF.

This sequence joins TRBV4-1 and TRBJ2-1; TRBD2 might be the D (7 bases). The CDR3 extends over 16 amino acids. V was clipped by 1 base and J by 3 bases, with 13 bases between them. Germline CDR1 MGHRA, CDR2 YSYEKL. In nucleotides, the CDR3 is TGCGCCAGCAGCCAAGGGGGGGGCCGGGGCTACAATGAGCAGTTCTTC. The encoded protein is CASSQGGGRGYNEQFF.

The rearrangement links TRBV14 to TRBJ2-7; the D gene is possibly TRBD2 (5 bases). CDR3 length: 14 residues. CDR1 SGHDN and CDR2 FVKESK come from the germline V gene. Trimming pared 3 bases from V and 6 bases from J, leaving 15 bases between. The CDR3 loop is CASSHPGSSREQYF. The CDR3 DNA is TGTGCCAGCAGCCATCCTGGGAGTAGCCGCGAGCAGTACTTC.